One and the same sample provided the 27 T cell receptor beta chains below, sequenced in a study of T cells in Graves' hyperthyroidism and ophthalmopathy. RNA transcripts provided the source from which TCR beta CDR3 regions were amplified. When the TCR CDR3 underwent first-round RT-PCR, the HTBI primer set was used. From the multiplex PCR reads, TCRdb called clonotypes with MiXCR, one entry per CDR3 protein. This table has some 720,000 distinct CDR3 sequences, roughly 15% appearing once. The source material was blood. Source of these receptors: a man younger than 30 with Graves' hyperthyroidism.

A few counts support this clonotype. The rearrangement links TRBV4-1 to TRBJ2-7; either TRBD1 or TRBD2 may supply D (6 bases each). Trimming took 1 base from V and 2 from J, leaving 12 bases between them. Germline assignment: CDR1 MGHRA and CDR2 YSYEKL. This CDR3 contains 15 residues. For the CDR3, the DNA is TGCGCCAGCAGCCAAGTCCAGGGGAGGACCTACGAGCAGTACTTC. This sequence encodes CASSQVQGRTYEQYF.

This clonotype was recorded a few times. V and J are TRBV7-9 and TRBJ2-1; perhaps TRBD2 as D (6 bases). There are 15 residues in the CDR3. V lost 5 bases, J lost 3 bases, and 14 bases lay in between. Germline V gene sequence: CDR1 SEHNR, CDR2 FQNEAQ (reference sequence). The DNA of the CDR3 is TGTGCCAGCAGCCCCGGGGCTAGCGTCTACAATGAGCAGTTCTTC. Its translation: CASSPGASVYNEQFF.

This clonotype was seen many times. The rearrangement joins TRBV27 to TRBJ2-7; the match to TRBD2 covers 8 bases. J gave up 5 bases and V 6 bases, and 6 bases lay outside the gene matches. CDR1 MNHEY and CDR2 SMNVEV come from the germline V gene (reference sequence). The CDR3 totals 13 residues. CDR3 DNA: TGTGCCAGCAGACGGGAGGGCCGGGACGAGCAGTACTTC. It yields the protein CASRREGRDEQYF.

This clonotype has at least ten counts. The chain couples TRBV6-1 to TRBJ2-1; TRBD2 agrees at 15 bases. The germline V gene has CDR1 MNHNS and CDR2 SASEGT. The CDR3 runs to 17 residues. J was trimmed by 7 bases and V by 6 bases; bases with no gene match: 10. CDR3 DNA: TGTGCCAGCAGGGGACTAGCGGGAGGACCCCAACGTAATGAGCAGTTCTTC. Protein: CASRGLAGGPQRNEQFF.

This clonotype appeared many times. The chain employs TRBV29-1 and TRBJ2-3; D possibly corresponds to TRBD2 (5 bases). Germline lookup yields CDR1 SQVTM and CDR2 ANQGSEA. CDR3 size: 14 residues. Trimming removed 3 bases at V and 1 base at J, with 11 bases between. CDR3 protein: CSVEGRRGTDTQYF. CDR3 DNA sequence: TGCAGCGTTGAGGGGAGAAGGGGCACAGATACGCAGTATTTT.

Many counts were recorded for this clonotype. This sequence joins TRBV11-1 and TRBJ2-5; 14 positions agree with TRBD2. The CDR3 length is 17 residues. J was trimmed by 3 bases and V by 5 bases; bases with no gene match: 8. Germline V gene data show CDR1 as SGHAT and CDR2 as FQDESV (reference sequence). The CDR3 region has the DNA TGTGCCAGCAGCCATGGGACTAGCGGGAGATTCGAAGAGACCCAGTACTTC. Its translation is CASSHGTSGRFEETQYF.

This clonotype has a handful of counts. The chain uses TRBV9 and TRBJ1-2; D may be TRBD1 (5 bases). V was cut by 4 bases and J by 4 bases, with 17 bases left in between. Per the germline V gene, CDR1 is SGDLS and CDR2 is YYNGEE. The CDR3 is 15 amino acids. CDR3 region: CASSPGANVIYGYTF. The CDR3 bases are TGTGCCAGCAGCCCCGGGGCGAATGTTATCTATGGCTACACCTTC.

This clonotype was counted a few times. Since no conserved phenylalanine or tryptophan closes the CDR3, a read error is the likely cause. V and J are TRBV3-1 and TRBJ1-6, with 7 bases identical to TRBD1. J was trimmed by 10 bases and V by 0 bases; bases with no gene match: 6. The CDR3 has 15 residues. In germline, CDR1 is LGHDT, CDR2 YNNKEL (reference sequence). CDR3 in DNA: TGTGCCAGCAGCCAAGACCGGACAGGCGAATCACCCCTCCACCTT. It specifies CASSQDRTGESPLHL.

This clonotype occurred many times. This chain joins TRBV27 and TRBJ1-4, with D uncertain. V was pared by 8 bases and J by 4 bases, with 11 bases between. This CDR3 contains 13 residues. Germline V gene sequence: CDR1 MNHEY, CDR2 SMNVEV (reference sequence). As DNA, the CDR3 is TGTGCCAGCGGCCTGAGGGTTAATGAAAAACTGTTTTTT. This sequence encodes CASGLRVNEKLFF.

The sample holds a few counts of this clonotype. The rearrangement uses TRBV7-9 and TRBJ2-3; no clear D gene. The V end was cut by 3 bases, the J end by 3 bases, with 7 bases between. Germline CDR1 reads SEHNR; CDR2 reads FQNEAQ (reference sequence). The CDR3 covers 13 residues. The CDR3 loop reads CASSFATTDTQYF. The CDR3 DNA follows: TGTGCCAGCAGCTTCGCCACGACAGATACGCAGTATTTT.

This sequence joins TRBV25-1 and TRBJ1-5, with D uncertain. Trimming stripped 0 bases from V and 7 bases from J, with 10 bases between. The CDR3 has 14 amino acids. Germline V gives CDR1 MGHDK, CDR2 SYGVNS. The CDR3 DNA sequence: TGTGCCAGCAGTGAATATAACAGTGGGCAGCCCCAGCATTTT. This translates into CASSEYNSGQPQHF.

The chain couples TRBV6-1 to TRBJ2-6, with 8 bases aligning to TRBD1. CDR3 size: 14 residues. The germline V gene has CDR1 MNHNS and CDR2 SASEGT. With 11 bases clipped from V and 0 bases from J, the junction kept 3 bases outside the gene matches. The DNA for the CDR3 is TGTGCCGGGCAGGGGGCCTCTGGGGCCAACGTCCTGACTTTC. Translation: CAGQGASGANVLTF.

This clonotype was observed at least ten times. J is TRBJ2-1 and V is TRBV30; D is unclear. V lost 3 bases and J lost 7, with 4 bases in between. Looked up from germline, CDR1 is GTSNPN and CDR2 is SVGIG (reference sequence). The CDR3 length is 10 residues. For the CDR3, the DNA is TGTGCCTGGAGGAGGAATGAGCAGTTCTTC. This sequence encodes CAWRRNEQFF.

This clonotype was observed a handful of times. The CDR3 bases are TGTGCCAGCAGCTTAGTACGGGGACAGGGGCGCTCTGGAAACACCATATATTTT. It encodes CASSLVRGQGRSGNTIYF. The chain is built from TRBV7-9 and TRBJ1-3; 10 bases fit TRBD1. This CDR3 contains 18 residues. The V and J ends lost 1 base and 0 bases, in that order; junction bases with no gene match: 6. Germline CDR1 and CDR2: SEHNR and FQNEAQ (reference sequence).

This clonotype was detected many times. V and J are TRBV28 and TRBJ2-7, with D perhaps TRBD1 (5 bases). Germline V gives CDR1 MDHEN, CDR2 SYDVKM. The length of the CDR3 is 14 residues. The germline V and J ends were trimmed by 3 bases and 5 bases, with 14 bases remaining between them. The CDR3 loop is CASSLGQTVNEQYF. The CDR3 DNA sequence: TGTGCCAGCAGTTTGGGGCAGACAGTCAACGAGCAGTACTTC.

This clonotype was picked up many times. V usage is TRBV28 and J usage is TRBJ2-5, with 7 bases lining up with TRBD2. The CDR3 runs 16 residues. Looked up from germline, CDR1 is MDHEN and CDR2 is SYDVKM. V trimming: 5 bases; J trimming: 2 bases; junction bases outside the gene matches: 11. The CDR3 DNA reads TGTGCCAGCAGTCTCCAGCTAGCGGACGTACAAGAGACCCAGTACTTC. This codes for CASSLQLADVQETQYF.

The rearrangement joins TRBV24-1 to TRBJ2-3; D assignment may be TRBD1 or TRBD2 (5 bases each). Germline CDR1 reads KGHDR; CDR2 reads SFDVKD. V lost 6 bases, J lost 3 bases, and 9 bases lay in between. CDR3 size: 13 residues. For the CDR3, the DNA is TGTGCCACCAGTAACGAGGGGACAGATACGCAGTATTTT. The encoded protein is CATSNEGTDTQYF.

The chain employs TRBV28 and TRBJ2-3; TRBD2 aligns across 11 bases. Germline lookup yields CDR1 MDHEN and CDR2 SYDVKM. This CDR3 comprises 17 residues. V dropped 7 bases and J dropped 1; count of bases not matched to a gene: 10. The DNA of the CDR3 is TGTGCCAGCACCGACGGGACTAGCGGACCCCGCACAGATACGCAGTATTTT. Protein sequence: CASTDGTSGPRTDTQYF. Full variable domain (outside the CDR3, taken from reference TRBV28 and TRBJ2-3): DVKVTQSSRYLVKRTGEKVFLECVQDMDHENMFWYRQDPGLGLRLIYFSYDVKMKEKGDIPEGYSVSREKKERFSLILESASTNQTSMYLCASTDGTSGPRTDTQYFGPGTRLTVL.

V gene TRBV4-1 combines with J gene TRBJ2-1; 10 nucleotides align to TRBD2. The CDR3 totals 16 residues. J gave up 7 bases and V 3 bases, and 9 bases lay outside the gene matches. Germline V gene data show CDR1 as MGHRA and CDR2 as YSYEKL. The CDR3 DNA sequence: TGCGCCAGCAGCCACGTGCTGGCTAGCGGGAGAAATGAGCAGTTCTTC. Protein sequence: CASSHVLASGRNEQFF.

The V call is TRBV24-1, the J call TRBJ2-5; D not certain. Trimming shortened V by 4 bases and J by 5 bases, and 13 bases separated the two germline ends. CDR1 is KGHDR, CDR2 SFDVKD, per germline. The CDR3 spans 14 residues. DNA for the CDR3: TGTGCCACCAGTGACTCCGACCGGGCGGAGACCCAGTACTTC. As protein: CATSDSDRAETQYF.

This clonotype has a count of ten or more. The chain employs TRBV3-1 and TRBJ1-5; D may be TRBD1 (5 bases). Germline V gene lookup returns CDR1 LGHDT and CDR2 YNNKEL (reference sequence). Trimming pared 5 bases from V and 9 bases from J, leaving 14 bases between. The CDR3 extends over 13 amino acids. Written as DNA, the CDR3 is TGTGCCAGCAGCGGGATGGCCACAGGGCCCCAGCATTTT. The encoded protein is CASSGMATGPQHF.

A note on this clonotype: At one of its ends the junction is not consistent with the germline gene, which may arise from a read error. This sequence joins TRBV28 and TRBJ2-7; TRBD1 or TRBD2 may be the D gene (5 bases each). The CDR3 length is 14 residues. Per the germline V gene, CDR1 is MDHEN and CDR2 is SYDVKM. Here the CDR3 DNA reads TGTGCCAGCAGTTCCGGGGCTCTCTTCTACGAGCGGTACTTC. It translates to CASSSGALFYERYF. The full variable domain, completed using reference TRBV28 and TRBJ2-7, is DVKVTQSSRYLVKRTGEKVFLECVQDMDHENMFWYRQDPGLGLRLIYFSYDVKMKEKGDIPEGYSVSREKKERFSLILESASTNQTSMYLCASSSGALFYERYFGPGTRLTVT.

This clonotype was detected a few times. This sequence joins TRBV5-1 and TRBJ2-5; D remains ambiguous. The CDR3 contains 13 residues. Trimming took 2 bases from V and 5 from J, leaving 10 bases between them. Looked up from germline, CDR1 is SGHRS and CDR2 is YFSETQ. The CDR3 loop is CASSFSSAETQYF. The CDR3 DNA reads TGCGCCAGCAGCTTTAGCTCCGCTGAGACCCAGTACTTC.

This clonotype has more than one count but fewer than ten. This rearrangement joins TRBV6-1 to TRBJ1-1; D remains unclear. CDR3 length: 17 amino acids. V was clipped by 2 bases and J by 4 bases, with 20 bases between them. Germline loops: CDR1 MNHNS, CDR2 SASEGT. The DNA for the CDR3 is TGTGCCAGCAGTGAAAGAGGTAGGCGGCCGCTGGGCACTGAAGCTTTCTTT. Its protein product is CASSERGRRPLGTEAFF.

At least ten counts were recorded for this clonotype. The chain recombines TRBV6-1 with TRBJ2-7; D unresolved. CDR1 is MNHNS and CDR2 is SASEGT in the germline V gene. The CDR3 has 16 residues. The V end lost 6 bases, the J end lost 3 bases, and 21 bases lay between the germline ends. CDR3 region: CASRMTELGQRYEQYF. The DNA of the CDR3 is TGTGCCAGCAGGATGACTGAGCTCGGGCAACGCTACGAGCAGTACTTC.

Only a few counts were recorded for this clonotype. The rearrangement joins TRBV2 to TRBJ2-7; D is undetermined. Germline V gene data show CDR1 as SNHLY and CDR2 as FYNNEI. The germline V and J ends were trimmed by 6 bases and 7 bases, with 16 bases remaining between them. The CDR3 consists of 13 residues. The DNA of the CDR3 is TGTGCCAGCAGGGTGACCACGCTCGGGGAGCAGTACTTC. It codes for CASRVTTLGEQYF.

Of note for this clonotype: This could be a read error, since a much larger clone is one nucleotide away. This chain connects TRBV29-1 to TRBJ1-1, with 7 bases matching TRBD1. Unmatched junction bases numbered 11, after V lost 6 bases and J lost 4 bases. The CDR3 sequence is 14 residues long. Germline-derived CDR1 and CDR2 are SQVTM and ANQGSEA. The CDR3 DNA sequence: TGCAGCGTGGCCGTTAGGGGGCTAGGCACTGAAGCTTTCTTT. This translates into CSVAVRGLGTEAFF.